Below are 14 T cell receptor beta chains sequenced from a single sample in a study of blood T cell repertoires in COVID-19. Produced via immunoSEQ multiplex PCR; TCRdb's table is partial and in-frame only. The table records about 160,000 clones, roughly 77% of them present only once. The sequenced material came from peripheral blood. These receptors all come from a human donor in a cohort sampled during active COVID-19.

V and J are TRBV5-1 and TRBJ1-2; no firm D call. Trimming stripped 0 bases from V and 8 bases from J, with 20 bases between. The CDR3 covers 16 residues. Germline CDR1 reads SGHRS; CDR2 reads YFSETQ. The CDR3 bases are TGCGCCAGCAGCTTGGATCCGGGTCGAGTAGTAGGAGGCTACACCTTC. Translation gives CASSLDPGRVVGGYTF.

The chain couples TRBV29-1 to TRBJ2-7; 9 bases agree with TRBD1. The germline CDR1 and CDR2 sequences are SQVTM and ANQGSEA. CDR3 length equals 15 residues. CDR3 nucleotides: TGCGCGGGGACAGGGTACCTAGATAAACCCTACGAGCAGTACTTC. Encoded protein: CAGTGYLDKPYEQYF.

This clone has a single count. The rearrangement joins TRBV10-3 to TRBJ2-1; the D is unclear. The germline V and J ends were trimmed by 5 bases and 6 bases, with 17 bases remaining between them. CDR3 size: 15 residues. The V gene's germline CDR1 is ENHRY and CDR2 SYGVKD. The CDR3 reads CAISQNGALPNEQFF. CDR3 bases: TGTGCCATCAGTCAAAACGGCGCACTACCCAATGAGCAGTTCTTC.

V is TRBV30 and J is TRBJ2-2; D is perhaps TRBD1 or TRBD2 (5 bases each). In germline, CDR1 is GTSNPN, CDR2 SVGIG (reference sequence). The CDR3 has 14 residues. Trimming left V 5 bases short and J 7 bases short, with 17 bases between. The CDR3: CAWGSRQGIGELFF. The CDR3 DNA reads TGTGCCTGGGGGAGCCGCCAGGGTATCGGGGAGCTGTTTTTT. Looking up the rest from reference TRBV30 and TRBJ2-2 gives the full variable domain: SQTIHQWPATLVQPVGSPLSLECTVEGTSNPNLYWYRQAAGRGLQLLFYSVGIGQISSEVPQNLSASRPQDRQFILSSKKLLLSDSGFYLCAWGSRQGIGELFFGEGSRLTVL.

This chain links TRBV6-6 with TRBJ2-6; no firm D call. The germline V and J ends were trimmed by 5 bases and 2 bases, with 10 bases remaining between them. Germline V gene data show CDR1 as MNHNY and CDR2 as SVGAGI (reference sequence). This CDR3 contains 15 residues. CDR3 sequence (DNA): TGTGCCAGCAGTGCATTTGCGGCTGGGGCCAACGTCCTGACTTTC. Its protein product is CASSAFAAGANVLTF.

This rearrangement joins TRBV4-1 to TRBJ2-1; 9 bases fit TRBD1. Germline V gene sequence: CDR1 MGHRA, CDR2 YSYEKL. The CDR3 is made up of 14 amino acids. With 5 bases clipped from V and 7 bases from J, the junction kept 6 bases outside the gene matches. The CDR3, as DNA: TGCGCCAGCAGCTCGACGACAGGGGGGAATGAGCAGTTCTTC. This sequence encodes CASSSTTGGNEQFF.

This sequence joins TRBV5-8 and TRBJ1-1; no reliable D call. V lost 7 bases and J 0 bases, leaving 16 bases between the germline ends. The germline CDR1 and CDR2 sequences are SGHTS and YDEGEE. The CDR3 contains 15 residues. The DNA of the CDR3 is TGTGCCAGCGGGAAACGCGGGTTTATGAACACTGAAGCTTTCTTT. Protein: CASGKRGFMNTEAFF.

This chain connects TRBV5-4 to TRBJ1-3; D is undetermined. Germline V CDR1 and CDR2: SGHNT, YYREEE (reference sequence). V was clipped by 0 bases and J by 1 base, with 11 bases between them. The CDR3 contains 16 residues. The CDR3 spells CASSLGIISSGNTIYF. CDR3 sequence (DNA): TGTGCCAGCAGCTTGGGTATCATTAGTTCTGGAAACACCATATATTTT.

The V call is TRBV4-3, the J call TRBJ1-1; D remains unclear. Germline V gene data show CDR1 as LGHNA and CDR2 as YSLEER. The CDR3 has 13 residues. V lost 1 base, J lost 3 bases, and 6 bases lay in between. The CDR3 DNA reads as TGCGCCAGCAGCCAAGTAGGAGACACTGAAGCTTTCTTT. Residues: CASSQVGDTEAFF.

This chain's CDR3 is CASSWRREPNEKLFF. CDR3 nucleotides: TGTGCCAGCAGTTGGCGGAGGGAACCCAATGAAAAACTGTTTTTT. V gene TRBV2 combines with J gene TRBJ1-4; no clear D. Germline CDR1 SNHLY, CDR2 FYNNEI. V shed 5 bases and J shed 5 bases, with 15 bases lying between them. CDR3 length equals 15 residues.

This clone has a single count. V gene TRBV6-5 combines with J gene TRBJ2-7; possible D gene TRBD1, 5 bases. There are 16 residues in the CDR3. Trimming shortened V by 4 bases and J by 4 bases, and 20 bases separated the two germline ends. Germline CDR1 MNHEY, CDR2 SVGAGI. CDR3: CASSFHEQAFVYEQYF. CDR3 DNA sequence: TGTGCCAGCAGTTTCCATGAACAGGCCTTTGTTTACGAGCAGTACTTC.

This rearrangement joins TRBV19 to TRBJ2-5; tentative D call: TRBD1 (6 bases). V was cut by 5 bases and J by 3 bases, with 16 bases left in between. Germline V CDR1 and CDR2: LNHDA, SQIVND (reference sequence). The CDR3 runs 15 residues. CDR3 DNA: TGTGCCAGTAGTTCCGGTAGGGGGAGAGAAGAGACCCAGTACTTC. It codes for CASSSGRGREETQYF.

The chain has TRBV5-6 and TRBJ2-5; D may be TRBD2 (6 bases). The germline V and J ends were trimmed by 0 bases and 2 bases, with 8 bases remaining between them. The germline V gene encodes CDR1 SGHDT and CDR2 YYEEEE. This CDR3 is 14 amino acids long. CDR3 loop: CASSLAGGQETQYF. Here the CDR3 DNA reads TGTGCCAGCAGCTTGGCCGGGGGACAAGAGACCCAGTACTTC.

The gene calls are TRBV4-3 and TRBJ2-1; possible D gene TRBD2, 5 bases. Trimming cost V 4 bases and J 5 bases, with 18 bases left between them. Germline loops: CDR1 LGHNA, CDR2 YSLEER. CDR3 size: 16 residues. CDR3 in amino acids: CASSPGVGNQNNEQFF. The CDR3 coding sequence is TGCGCCAGCAGCCCCGGGGTGGGTAACCAAAACAATGAGCAGTTCTTC.